This T cell receptor beta chain comes out of a study of shared T cell receptors in the human thymus. Looked up from germline, CDR1 is SGHVS and CDR2 is FNYEAQ. Trimming shortened V by 5 bases and J by 3 bases, and 14 bases separated the two germline ends. CDR3 length equals 14 residues. This clone was observed a single time. The table came from immunoSEQ multiplex PCR; TCRdb's copy has only in-frame clones and leaves some out. The table lists just under 550,000 clones, approximately 80% of them singletons. The same specimen was also included in a second study, on human thymus T cells. That source notes: Resections that were taken during corrective heart surgery supplied the thymus tissue. Thymic and blood repertoires appeared to display a bias in their usage of V and J genes. The related literature has documented a marked overlap of thymic repertoires among unrelated individuals.

This sequence originates from a boy under three years old with a congenital heart defect. Sequenced sample: thymocytes. The chain combines TRBV7-6 with TRBJ2-7; D may be TRBD1 (5 bases). This CDR3 is CASSPREINYEQYF. The CDR3 DNA sequence: TGTGCCAGCAGCCCCAGGGAAATCAACTACGAGCAGTACTTC.